The 24 T cell receptor beta chains given below trace back to one sample, sequenced in a study of blood T cell repertoires in COVID-19. Measured with immunoSEQ multiplex PCR; TCRdb has only the in-frame clones, and not every one. The profile covers some 250,000 clones, with around 90% appearing a single time and around 0.8% taken by the ten largest. Specimen: peripheral blood. Receptors were obtained from a woman younger than 45 with acute or convalescent COVID-19.

The chain joins TRBV6-2 or TRBV6-3 to TRBJ2-7; no clear D gene. V was clipped by 7 bases and J by 3 bases, with 13 bases between them. This CDR3 has 13 amino acids. Germline V lookup: CDR1 MNHEY, CDR2 SVGEGT. The CDR3 here is CASTPERFYEQYF. For the CDR3, the DNA is TGTGCCAGCACCCCGGAGAGATTCTACGAGCAGTACTTC.

V is TRBV4-3 and J is TRBJ2-1; 9 positions match TRBD2. Germline CDR1 reads LGHNA; CDR2 reads YSLEER. Trimming at V came to 4 bases and at J to 7 bases, leaving 5 bases not matched to a gene. CDR3 size: 14 residues. Here the CDR3 DNA reads TGCGCCAGCAGCCTTAGCGGGGGCCGGAATGAGCAGTTCTTC. Encoded protein: CASSLSGGRNEQFF.

The chain couples TRBV9 to TRBJ2-7; 12 nucleotides line up with TRBD2. Losses at the gene ends were 3 bases for V and 1 base for J; bases not matched to a gene: 2. The CDR3 covers 15 residues. From germline, CDR1 is SGDLS and CDR2 YYNGEE. The CDR3 DNA reads TGTGCCAGCAGCGCTGGACTAGCGGGATCCTACGAGCAGTACTTC. Translating it yields CASSAGLAGSYEQYF.

The CDR3 loop is CASSYGGRSSYEQYF. CDR3 nucleotide sequence: TGTGCCAGCAGTTACGGTGGGAGGAGCTCCTACGAGCAGTACTTC. The rearrangement joins TRBV6-2 or TRBV6-3 to TRBJ2-7; D perhaps matches TRBD2 (6 bases). Trimming cost V 2 bases and J 0 bases, with 11 bases left between them. The CDR3 spans 15 residues. Germline values: CDR1 MNHEY, CDR2 SVGEGT.

This chain's CDR3 is CAWSVLFVAAPKHNYGYTF. CDR3 DNA sequence: TGTGCCTGGAGTGTTTTGTTCGTGGCAGCGCCAAAGCATAACTATGGCTACACCTTC. V and J are TRBV30 and TRBJ1-2, with D unresolved. V lost 0 bases and J lost 1, with 24 bases in between. Germline lookup yields CDR1 GTSNPN and CDR2 SVGIG (reference sequence). The CDR3 extends over 19 amino acids.

The genes are TRBV6-5 and TRBJ1-2, with D hard to call. CDR3 length equals 11 residues. The germline V gene encodes CDR1 MNHEY and CDR2 SVGAGI. The V end was cut by 6 bases, the J end by 8 bases, with 10 bases between. The CDR3 DNA reads TGTGCCAGCAGCTCCCTGGAGGGCTACACCTTC. It yields the protein CASSSLEGYTF.

This chain joins TRBV19 and TRBJ2-1; 9 positions match TRBD1. The J segment lost 0 bases and the V segment lost 5 bases, leaving 17 bases of the junction unmatched. CDR1 is LNHDA and CDR2 is SQIVND in the germline V gene (reference sequence). The CDR3 has 20 amino acids. The CDR3 reads CASSPQGAEGGKSSYNEQFF. The CDR3 DNA reads as TGTGCCAGTAGTCCACAGGGGGCCGAGGGAGGCAAAAGCTCCTACAATGAGCAGTTCTTC.

The genes are TRBV11-2 and TRBJ1-4, with no clear D. V lost 1 base and J lost 5, with 14 bases in between. Germline V gene data show CDR1 as SGHAT and CDR2 as FQNNGV. The CDR3 is 16 residues long. This CDR3 is CASSLGSSPENEKLFF. Written as DNA, the CDR3 is TGTGCCAGCAGCTTAGGTAGTTCCCCTGAGAATGAAAAACTGTTTTTT.

In this sample, this clone turned up a few times. The rearrangement links TRBV19 to TRBJ2-5; D is unclear. The V end lost 5 bases, the J end lost 4 bases, and 11 bases lay between the germline ends. The length of the CDR3 is 13 residues. Germline V gene data show CDR1 as LNHDA and CDR2 as SQIVND (reference sequence). CDR3 nucleotide sequence: TGTGCCAGTAGTCAGTTAGGCGGAGAGACCCAGTACTTC. As protein: CASSQLGGETQYF.

In nucleotides, the CDR3 is TGTGCCAGCAGTTACGGTTTAGCGGGAGTCAGCGAGCAGTACTTC. It yields the protein CASSYGLAGVSEQYF. This chain uses TRBV6-5 with TRBJ2-7; 9 nucleotides match TRBD2. The CDR3 extends over 15 amino acids. Germline CDR1 reads MNHEY; CDR2 reads SVGAGI. The J segment lost 6 bases and the V segment lost 2 bases, leaving 8 bases of the junction unmatched.

The rearrangement links TRBV12-5 to TRBJ2-5; weak D call: TRBD1 (5 bases). This CDR3 has 18 residues. Germline loops: CDR1 LGHNT, CDR2 FRNRAP. Trimming shortened V by 1 base and J by 5 bases, and 23 bases separated the two germline ends. CDR3 in DNA: TGTGCTAGTGGTTTGGAAGCAGGGTTGGGGATTTCGCGGGAGACCCAGTACTTC. It yields the protein CASGLEAGLGISRETQYF. Together with reference TRBV12-5 and TRBJ2-5, the CDR3 gives the full variable domain: DARVTQTPRHKVTEMGQEVTMRCQPILGHNTVFWYRQTMMQGLELLAYFRNRAPLDDSGMPKDRFSAEMPDATLATLKIQPSEPRDSAVYFCASGLEAGLGISRETQYFGPGTRLLVL.

J is TRBJ1-1 and V is TRBV12-3 or TRBV12-4; D not certain. The V end lost 4 bases, the J end lost 7 bases, and 7 bases lay between the germline ends. The CDR3 extends over 11 amino acids. DNA of the CDR3: TGTGCCAGCAGTTCGGGGTTTGAAGCTTTCTTT. It encodes CASSSGFEAFF.

The V and J genes are TRBV6-1 and TRBJ1-2, with a possible D match to TRBD1 (5 bases). This CDR3 is built from 13 residues. The germline V and J ends were trimmed by 2 bases and 4 bases, with 8 bases remaining between them. CDR1 is MNHNS and CDR2 is SASEGT in the germline V gene. This CDR3 reads CASSETGGYGYTF. The CDR3, as DNA: TGTGCCAGCAGTGAAACAGGTGGCTATGGCTACACCTTC.

The V and J genes are TRBV12-3 or TRBV12-4 and TRBJ2-7, with D possibly matching TRBD2 (5 bases). V was trimmed by 3 bases and J by 2 bases, leaving 8 bases between them. The CDR3 runs to 13 residues. The DNA for the CDR3 is TGTGCCAGCAGTTTTTCGGGGACCTACGAGCAGTACTTC. It yields the protein CASSFSGTYEQYF.

This chain links TRBV2 with TRBJ1-5; D remains ambiguous. Germline V lookup: CDR1 SNHLY, CDR2 FYNNEI. V dropped 5 bases and J dropped 6 bases, with 11 bases sitting between them. The CDR3 totals 13 residues. The CDR3 loop is CASSREAGQPQHF. The CDR3 region has the DNA TGTGCCAGCAGTCGGGAAGCGGGTCAGCCCCAGCATTTT.

V gene TRBV10-3 combines with J gene TRBJ1-1; 7 nucleotides match TRBD1. The CDR3 extends over 13 amino acids. Germline V gene lookup returns CDR1 ENHRY and CDR2 SYGVKD. The ends lost 6 bases at V and 3 bases at J; junction bases unmatched: 4. The CDR3 region is CAIRRGQDTEAFF. CDR3 bases: TGTGCCATCAGGAGGGGGCAAGACACTGAAGCTTTCTTT.

This clone has just a few counts. This chain uses TRBV30 with TRBJ2-2; D call uncertain. V lost 8 bases and J lost 2, with 12 bases in between. This CDR3 has 13 amino acids. Germline CDR1 reads GTSNPN; CDR2 reads SVGIG (reference sequence). The CDR3 sequence is CAGSHSNTGELFF. CDR3 DNA: TGTGCCGGTTCTCACTCAAACACCGGGGAGCTGTTTTTT.

The chain links TRBV7-2 to TRBJ2-1; D is unclear. The germline V gene has CDR1 SGHTA and CDR2 FQGNSA. Trimming took 3 bases from V and 6 from J, leaving 9 bases between them. The CDR3 length is 13 residues. The CDR3 bases are TGTGCCAGCAGCTTTAAACTCTCCAATGAGCAGTTCTTC. Amino acids: CASSFKLSNEQFF. Full variable domain (rest looked up from reference TRBV7-2 and TRBJ2-1): GAGVSQSPSNKVTEKGKDVELRCDPISGHTALYWYRQSLGQGLEFLIYFQGNSAPDKSGLPSDRFSAERTGGSVSTLTIQRTQQEDSAVYLCASSFKLSNEQFFGPGTRLTVL.

This clone was seen only a few times. V and J are TRBV6-5 and TRBJ1-1; D ambiguous. CDR3 length equals 16 residues. V lost 0 bases and J lost 5, with 16 bases in between. CDR1 MNHEY and CDR2 SVGAGI come from the germline V gene. In DNA form, the CDR3 reads TGTGCCAGCAGTTACTCCCGGGTCGAACCAAGGACTGAAGCTTTCTTT. Translated: CASSYSRVEPRTEAFF.

The rearrangement links TRBV5-8 to TRBJ2-5; 10 nucleotides agree with TRBD2. The CDR3 consists of 15 residues. Trimming removed 1 base from V and 5 bases from J; junction bases left unmatched: 5. Germline CDR1 and CDR2: SGHTS and YDEGEE. The CDR3 DNA sequence: TGTGCCAGCAGCTTGTCTAGCGGGAGCGGGGAGACCCAGTACTTC. Protein product: CASSLSSGSGETQYF. Looking up the rest from reference TRBV5-8 and TRBJ2-5 gives the full variable domain: EAGVTQSPTHLIKTRGQQATLRCSPISGHTSVYWYQQALGLGLQFLLWYDEGEERNRGNFPPRFSGRQFPNYSSELNVNALELEDSALYLCASSLSSGSGETQYFGPGTRLLVL.

This clone appeared a few times. J is TRBJ1-2 and V is TRBV12-3 or TRBV12-4; tentatively, D is TRBD1 (6 bases). Trimming shortened V by 1 base and J by 3 bases, and 6 bases separated the two germline ends. The CDR3 is 13 residues long. The CDR3 region has the DNA TGTGCCAGCAGTTTAGACAGGGACTATGGCTACACCTTC. Translating it yields CASSLDRDYGYTF.

V is TRBV29-1 and J is TRBJ1-2, with 7 bases fitting TRBD1. V shed 4 bases and J 12 bases; nucleotides not matched to a gene: 5. The CDR3 is made up of 10 amino acids. Germline V gene lookup returns CDR1 SQVTM and CDR2 ANQGSEA. The CDR3 loop reads CSVGQGKNTF. CDR3 coding DNA: TGCAGCGTTGGACAGGGAAAAAACACCTTC.

J is TRBJ2-7 and V is TRBV10-1, with 14 bases identical to TRBD2. Germline-derived CDR1 and CDR2 are WNHNN and SYGVQD (reference sequence). J was trimmed by 7 bases and V by 6 bases; bases with no gene match: 5. The CDR3 loop spans 14 amino acids. CDR3 in amino acids: CASRPTSGRAEQYF. The DNA of the CDR3 is TGCGCCAGCAGACCGACTAGCGGGAGGGCGGAGCAGTACTTC.

V is TRBV20-1 and J is TRBJ1-2; unclear D gene. V lost 3 bases, J lost 0 bases, and 14 bases lay in between. Germline CDR1 DFQATT, CDR2 SNEGSKA (reference sequence). The CDR3 is made up of 15 amino acids. This CDR3 is CSASFLEETNYGYTF. CDR3 nucleotides: TGCAGTGCTAGTTTTTTGGAGGAAACTAACTATGGCTACACCTTC.